Below, one TCR beta chain is given with its context. Its specificity is unknown. The data derive from a study of T cells in localized non-small cell lung cancer. General study findings and limits: Longer overall survival was seen with higher T cell density measured in blood. Sequencing was limited to one tumor region, leaving the possibility of heterogeneity open. Of the top 100 tumor clones, median around 55 were in adjacent lung, more than 25 among its top 100.

Data came from immunoSEQ multiplex PCR; TCRdb stores just in-frame clones and leaves some out. The sample shows more than 25,000 clones, approximately 91% of them seen only once. Trimming shortened V by 4 bases and J by 3 bases, and 14 bases separated the two germline ends. Germline V gene data show CDR1 as SGHNT and CDR2 as YYREEE (reference sequence). The CDR3 runs to 15 residues. The chain combines TRBV5-4 with TRBJ1-5, with D perhaps TRBD1 (5 bases). The sequence was obtained from a man between 40 and 70 years old with stage II lung adenocarcinoma. This material consisted of PBMCs, taken before any cancer treatment. The CDR3, as DNA: TGTGCCAGCAGCCCGGGTAGCGGGGCCAATCAGCCCCAGCATTTT. Translation gives CASSPGSGANQPQHF.